One sample yielded the 23 T cell receptor beta chains listed below, sequenced in a study of shared clonotypes between healthy human individuals. Assay used: immunoSEQ multiplex PCR; TCRdb lists only in-frame clones, some missing. The sample contains millions of clones, approximately 93% of which appear only once. The source material was naive CD4+ T cells from PBMCs. Indicated subset: CD45RA+ positively selected. These receptors came from a young man in good health. Some clones in this sample may be carry-over from other donors' samples.

The count of this clone is one. This chain uses TRBV15 with TRBJ2-3; 8 nucleotides agree with TRBD2. The CDR3 consists of 14 residues. CDR1 LNHNV and CDR2 YYDKDF come from the germline V gene (reference sequence). Losses at the gene ends were 8 bases for V and 5 bases for J; bases not matched to a gene: 9. For the CDR3, the DNA is TGTGCCACCCGAGCACCGGGGGGGGGAGATACGCAGTATTTT. Translation gives CATRAPGGGDTQYF.

As regards this clone: The sample carries other DNA sequences with the same CDR3. The V call is TRBV18, the J call TRBJ1-1; D uncertain. V lost 5 bases to trimming and J lost 1 base, with 5 bases between them. The CDR3 loop spans 12 amino acids. Germline V gene sequence: CDR1 KGHSH, CDR2 LQKENI. CDR3 in DNA: TGTGCCAGCTCAGGGCGGAACACTGAAGCTTTCTTT. Translated, it gives CASSGRNTEAFF. The full variable domain, rest sourced from reference TRBV18 and TRBJ1-1, is NAGVMQNPRHLVRRRGQEARLRCSPMKGHSHVYWYRQLPEEGLKFMVYLQKENIIDESGMPKERFSAEFPKEGPSILRIQQVVRGDSAAYFCASSGRNTEAFFGQGTRLTVV.

The chain carries TRBV29-1 and TRBJ1-1; 8 nucleotides line up with TRBD1. This CDR3 is 12 amino acids long. The V and J ends lost 6 bases and 5 bases, in that order; junction bases with no gene match: 5. Germline lookup yields CDR1 SQVTM and CDR2 ANQGSEA. CDR3 DNA: TGCAGCGTCGACAGGGGACAGACTGAAGCTTTCTTT. This translates into CSVDRGQTEAFF.

This chain links TRBV2 with TRBJ1-2; D is undetermined. In germline, CDR1 is SNHLY, CDR2 FYNNEI. With 7 bases removed from V and 2 bases from J, the gap between germline ends came to 8 bases. There are 12 residues in the CDR3. CDR3 sequence reads: CASMGRNYGYTF. In DNA form, the CDR3 reads TGTGCCAGCATGGGCCGGAACTATGGCTACACCTTC. The whole variable domain, remainder taken from reference TRBV2 and TRBJ1-2, is EPEVTQTPSHQVTQMGQEVILRCVPISNHLYFYWYRQILGQKVEFLVSFYNNEISEKSEIFDDQFSVERPDGSNFTLKIRSTKLEDSAMYFCASMGRNYGYTFGSGTRLTVV.

This clone was seen only a few times. This chain connects TRBV7-8 to TRBJ1-4; no reliable D call. V lost 5 bases to trimming and J lost 13 bases, with 14 bases between them. This CDR3 is built from 12 residues. CDR1 is SGHVS and CDR2 is FQNEAQ in the germline V gene. In DNA, the CDR3 is TGTGCCAGCAGCATTGGACCTGTCTTACTGTTTTTT. Amino acid sequence: CASSIGPVLLFF.

The genes are TRBV19 and TRBJ1-4, with 9 bases fitting TRBD1. J gave up 7 bases and V 6 bases, and 6 bases lay outside the gene matches. Germline CDR1 is LNHDA and CDR2 is SQIVND (reference sequence). The CDR3 covers 14 residues. The CDR3 reads CASRAQGAGEKLFF. The CDR3 bases are TGTGCCAGTAGGGCACAGGGGGCCGGTGAAAAACTGTTTTTT.

CDR3 nucleotide sequence: TGCGCCAGCAGCTTGTGGACAGGGGGCTACGAGCAGTACTTC. This encodes CASSLWTGGYEQYF. The chain has TRBV5-1 and TRBJ2-7; 10 positions agree with TRBD1. V trimming: 1 base; J trimming: 3 bases; junction bases outside the gene matches: 1. The germline CDR1 and CDR2 sequences are SGHRS and YFSETQ. This CDR3 is built from 14 residues.

The gene calls are TRBV5-4 and TRBJ2-7; 11 bases line up with TRBD2. The trim removed 0 bases at V and 7 bases at J, leaving 9 bases unmatched. Germline CDR1 is SGHNT and CDR2 is YYREEE (reference sequence). The CDR3 spans 16 residues. DNA for the CDR3: TGTGCCAGCAGCTTGGTCCCGGGACTAGCGGCTTATGAGCAGTACTTC. Its protein is CASSLVPGLAAYEQYF. Supplemented by reference TRBV5-4 and TRBJ2-7, the full variable domain reads ETGVTQSPTHLIKTRGQQVTLRCSSQSGHNTVSWYQQALGQGPQFIFQYYREEENGRGNFPPRFSGLQFPNYSSELNVNALELDDSALYLCASSLVPGLAAYEQYFGPGTRLTVT.

The chain employs TRBV10-3 and TRBJ1-2, with 9 bases fitting TRBD1. Germline values: CDR1 ENHRY, CDR2 SYGVKD. CDR3 size: 15 residues. The V segment lost 7 bases and the J segment 8 bases; nucleotides outside the gene matches: 14. CDR3 amino acids: CAITPVQGAVRGYTF. CDR3 sequence (DNA): TGTGCCATCACCCCGGTACAGGGGGCTGTGAGGGGCTACACCTTC.

V usage is TRBV5-6 and J usage is TRBJ2-1; D is perhaps TRBD1 (5 bases). Trimming took 0 bases from V and 8 from J, leaving 12 bases between them. The CDR3 consists of 14 residues. Germline CDR1 SGHDT, CDR2 YYEEEE. The CDR3 DNA is TGTGCCAGCAGCTTGGCCCCAGGGAAGCATGAGCAGTTCTTC. It is translated as CASSLAPGKHEQFF. The full variable domain, rest sourced from reference TRBV5-6 and TRBJ2-1, is DAGVTQSPTHLIKTRGQQVTLRCSPKSGHDTVSWYQQALGQGPQFIFQYYEEEERQRGNFPDRFSGHQFPNYSSELNVNALLLGDSALYLCASSLAPGKHEQFFGPGTRLTVL.

On this clone itself: Other DNA sequences in the same sample also yield this CDR3. The chain combines TRBV7-2 with TRBJ2-5; D is possibly TRBD2 (6 bases). Germline V gene sequence: CDR1 SGHTA, CDR2 FQGNSA. The CDR3 extends over 12 amino acids. V was clipped by 3 bases and J by 5 bases, with 7 bases between them. This CDR3 is CASSFRGETQYF. In DNA, the CDR3 is TGTGCCAGCAGCTTTCGGGGGGAGACCCAGTACTTC.

The V and J genes are TRBV5-4 and TRBJ2-6, with unresolved D. Germline assignment: CDR1 SGHNT and CDR2 YYREEE (reference sequence). This CDR3 is built from 15 residues. V was pared by 3 bases and J by 4 bases, with 11 bases between. The CDR3 nucleotides read TGTGCCAGCAGCTCTACTCCACTAGGGGCCAACGTCCTGACTTTC. Protein product: CASSSTPLGANVLTF. Full variable domain (missing parts from reference TRBV5-4 and TRBJ2-6): ETGVTQSPTHLIKTRGQQVTLRCSSQSGHNTVSWYQQALGQGPQFIFQYYREEENGRGNFPPRFSGLQFPNYSSELNVNALELDDSALYLCASSSTPLGANVLTFGAGSRLTVL.

V gene TRBV10-3 combines with J gene TRBJ2-2; 8 bases are a match to TRBD2. This CDR3 region has 15 residues. With V trimmed by 3 bases and J by 6 bases, 6 bases remained unmatched. Germline CDR1 reads ENHRY; CDR2 reads SYGVKD. The CDR3 loop reads CAISEAGVGAGELFF. CDR3 nucleotides: TGTGCCATCAGTGAAGCGGGAGTCGGTGCCGGGGAGCTGTTTTTT.

The chain uses TRBV29-1 and TRBJ1-2, with 8 bases identical to TRBD1. This CDR3 comprises 13 residues. J gave up 9 bases and V 6 bases, and 12 bases lay outside the gene matches. Germline assignment: CDR1 SQVTM and CDR2 ANQGSEA. CDR3 sequence: CSVLPGQGLRYTF. The CDR3 DNA reads as TGCAGCGTCCTCCCCGGACAGGGTCTCCGCTACACCTTC. The variable domain in full, with the rest retrieved from reference TRBV29-1 and TRBJ1-2, is SAVISQKPSRDICQRGTSLTIQCQVDSQVTMMFWYRQQPGQSLTLIATANQGSEATYESGFVIDKFPISRPNLTFSTLTVSNMSPEDSSIYLCSVLPGQGLRYTFGSGTRLTVV.

This chain joins TRBV9 and TRBJ2-5; 9 bases agree with TRBD1. V shed 5 bases and J 5 bases; nucleotides not matched to a gene: 4. Germline V gene sequence: CDR1 SGDLS, CDR2 YYNGEE. The CDR3 runs to 13 residues. The CDR3 DNA reads as TGTGCCAGCAGTAAGACAGGGGGGGAGACCCAGTACTTC. Translating it yields CASSKTGGETQYF.

This clone has just a few counts. The CDR3 region is CASSLRQVSETQYF. CDR3 sequence (DNA): TGTGCCAGCAGTTTACGACAGGTGTCAGAGACCCAGTACTTC. This chain uses TRBV28 with TRBJ2-5; possible D gene TRBD1, 6 bases. The CDR3 is 14 amino acids. CDR1 and CDR2 from the germline V gene are MDHEN and SYDVKM. V was cut by 2 bases and J by 4 bases, with 11 bases left in between. The full variable domain, in which reference TRBV28 and TRBJ2-5 provide the parts outside the CDR3, is DVKVTQSSRYLVKRTGEKVFLECVQDMDHENMFWYRQDPGLGLRLIYFSYDVKMKEKGDIPEGYSVSREKKERFSLILESASTNQTSMYLCASSLRQVSETQYFGPGTRLLVL.

This chain connects TRBV19 to TRBJ2-6; D is perhaps TRBD2 (5 bases). Germline CDR1 reads LNHDA; CDR2 reads SQIVND (reference sequence). The CDR3 sequence is 14 residues long. V was clipped by 5 bases and J by 4 bases, with 9 bases between them. The CDR3 sequence is CASSPGGGANVLTF. CDR3 coding DNA: TGTGCCAGTAGTCCAGGAGGAGGGGCCAACGTCCTGACTTTC.

The V call is TRBV5-4, the J call TRBJ2-7, with 10 bases that match TRBD2. The junction had 10 bases not matched to a gene; V was cut back by 0 bases and J by 7 bases. Germline assignment: CDR1 SGHNT and CDR2 YYREEE (reference sequence). The CDR3 runs to 16 residues. CDR3 DNA sequence: TGTGCCAGCAGCTTGGGGGGACTAGCGAAGGTAGGAGAGCAGTACTTC. Translation: CASSLGGLAKVGEQYF.

The chain is built from TRBV5-5 and TRBJ1-5, with 7 bases matching TRBD1. Germline V gene lookup returns CDR1 SGHKS and CDR2 YYEKEE (reference sequence). This CDR3 has 15 residues. V was pared by 4 bases and J by 3 bases, with 7 bases of the junction left unmatched. In nucleotides, the CDR3 is TGTGCCAGCAGCCCCAGGGACAGACACAATCAGCCCCAGCATTTT. Its translation is CASSPRDRHNQPQHF. The variable domain in full, completed from reference TRBV5-5 and TRBJ1-5, reads DAGVTQSPTHLIKTRGQQVTLRCSPISGHKSVSWYQQVLGQGPQFIFQYYEKEERGRGNFPDRFSARQFPNYSSELNVNALLLGDSALYLCASSPRDRHNQPQHFGDGTRLSIL.

This sequence joins TRBV7-8 and TRBJ2-3; TRBD2 agrees at 10 bases. This CDR3 has 17 amino acids. Germline loops: CDR1 SGHVS, CDR2 FQNEAQ. J gave up 4 bases and V 1 base, and 8 bases lay outside the gene matches. CDR3 protein: CASSLEPSGSGADTQYF. The CDR3 nucleotides are TGTGCCAGCAGCTTAGAGCCTAGCGGGAGCGGAGCAGATACGCAGTATTTT.

The V call is TRBV2, the J call TRBJ1-2, with 9 bases identical to TRBD1. The germline CDR1 and CDR2 sequences are SNHLY and FYNNEI. V was clipped by 4 bases and J by 4 bases; unmatched bases: 13. This CDR3 has 17 amino acids. DNA for the CDR3: TGTGCCAGCAGTGTGGACAGGGGACGCGGGGAGACCTATGGCTACACCTTC. Its translation: CASSVDRGRGETYGYTF. Supplemented by reference TRBV2 and TRBJ1-2, the full variable domain reads EPEVTQTPSHQVTQMGQEVILRCVPISNHLYFYWYRQILGQKVEFLVSFYNNEISEKSEIFDDQFSVERPDGSNFTLKIRSTKLEDSAMYFCASSVDRGRGETYGYTFGSGTRLTVV.

A note on this clone: This CDR3 is also generated by other DNA sequences in the sample. The chain employs TRBV28 and TRBJ2-5; TRBD2 agrees at 7 bases. Germline CDR1 reads MDHEN; CDR2 reads SYDVKM. The trim removed 2 bases at V and 4 bases at J, leaving 1 base unmatched. This CDR3 is built from 13 residues. The DNA of the CDR3 is TGTGCCAGCAGTTTAGGGGGGGGAGAGACCCAGTACTTC. Translating it yields CASSLGGGETQYF.

V and J are TRBV10-3 and TRBJ2-7, with TRBD2 matching over 10 bases. There are 16 residues in the CDR3. Germline CDR1 reads ENHRY; CDR2 reads SYGVKD. Germline trimming cut 6 bases from V and 3 bases from J; bases unmatched to any gene: 11. The CDR3 loop reads CAISKSWTSGDYEQYF. CDR3 in DNA: TGTGCCATCAGCAAGTCGTGGACTAGCGGAGACTACGAGCAGTACTTC.